The 10 T cell receptor beta chains below were found in one sample sequenced in a study of blood T cells in healthy people across ages. Using a J-beta primer mix together with a sample-barcoded 5' primer, a second PCR was run for about 7 to 12 cycles. TCRdb re-analysed the 5' RACE reads in MiXCR, keeping a single row per CDR3 protein. The data show hundreds of thousands of distinct CDR3 sequences, with around 43% seen just once and around 21% held by the top ten. Source material: blood. Source of these receptors: a man in his sixties in good health.

The CDR3 region is CASSLNPQTEAFF. CDR3 nucleotides: TGCGCCAGCAGTCTCAATCCACAGACTGAAGCTTTCTTT. The V and J genes are TRBV4-3 and TRBJ1-1; the D is unclear. The CDR3 covers 13 residues. V lost 6 bases and J 5 bases, leaving 13 bases between the germline ends. The germline V gene has CDR1 LGHNA and CDR2 YSLEER.

This clonotype came up a few times. The chain links TRBV13 to TRBJ2-7, with D tentatively TRBD1 (6 bases). V was trimmed by 0 bases and J by 4 bases, leaving 10 bases between them. Looked up from germline, CDR1 is PRHDT and CDR2 is FYEKMQ (reference sequence). The CDR3 contains 14 residues. CDR3 DNA sequence: TGTGCCAGCAGCTTAGGAAGGGGGAAGTACGAGCAGTACTTC. This encodes CASSLGRGKYEQYF.

This clonotype has only one observation. The chain couples TRBV11-2 to TRBJ2-3; TRBD1 is a possible D gene (5 bases). Germline CDR1 reads SGHAT; CDR2 reads FQNNGV. The V gene lost 1 base and the J gene lost 5 bases, with 10 bases spanning the gap. This CDR3 has 14 amino acids. CDR3 bases: TGTGCCAGCAGCTTAGTAGGGGTCGGAGATACGCAGTATTTT. The encoded protein is CASSLVGVGDTQYF. Full variable domain (remainder filled in from reference TRBV11-2 and TRBJ2-3): EAGVAQSPRYKIIEKRQSVAFWCNPISGHATLYWYQQILGQGPKLLIQFQNNGVVDDSQLPKDRFSAERLKGVDSTLKIQPAKLEDSAVYLCASSLVGVGDTQYFGPGTRLTVL.

For the CDR3, the DNA is TGTGCCAGCAGTTTCAAAGGTGGGGGGAATCAGCCCCAGCATTTT. This gives the protein CASSFKGGGNQPQHF. The chain employs TRBV28 and TRBJ1-5; possibly TRBD1 for D (5 bases). The CDR3 has 15 amino acids. Germline V gene data show CDR1 as MDHEN and CDR2 as SYDVKM. V was shortened by 3 bases and J by 4 bases, with 13 bases between the two germline ends. Filled out from reference TRBV28 and TRBJ1-5, the complete variable domain reads DVKVTQSSRYLVKRTGEKVFLECVQDMDHENMFWYRQDPGLGLRLIYFSYDVKMKEKGDIPEGYSVSREKKERFSLILESASTNQTSMYLCASSFKGGGNQPQHFGDGTRLSIL.

As concerns this clonotype: Being one base from a much bigger clone, this may be a read error. The V gene is TRBV28, the J gene TRBJ2-6; 8 nucleotides line up with TRBD1. Germline V gene lookup returns CDR1 MDHEN and CDR2 SYDVKM. The CDR3 loop spans 19 amino acids. V dropped 6 bases and J dropped 0; count of bases not matched to a gene: 13. CDR3 DNA: TGTGCCAGCAGCTCGATCCCCTGGACAGGGCACTCTGGGGCCAACGTCCTGACTTTC. This codes for CASSSIPWTGHSGANVLTF.

This clonotype has a single count. The CDR3 spells CASSAKKFYEQYF. CDR3 coding DNA: TGTGCCAGCAGTGCCAAAAAGTTCTACGAGCAGTACTTC. The rearrangement joins TRBV2 to TRBJ2-4, with D uncertain. Judging by the DNA end, TRBJ2-7 fits better; the J call may be wrong. CDR3 length: 13 amino acids. Germline CDR1 and CDR2: SNHLY and FYNNEI.

The chain is built from TRBV20-1 and TRBJ1-5; unclear D gene. V lost 1 base to trimming and J lost 3 bases, with 10 bases between them. The CDR3 sequence is 14 residues long. Germline CDR1 DFQATT, CDR2 SNEGSKA (reference sequence). The CDR3 reads CSARVGDFNQPQHF. DNA for the CDR3: TGCAGTGCTAGAGTCGGAGACTTCAATCAGCCCCAGCATTTT.

This chain joins TRBV7-8 and TRBJ2-1; D may be TRBD1 or TRBD2 (5 bases each). V was shortened by 5 bases and J by 13 bases, with 12 bases between the two germline ends. The CDR3 covers 11 residues. From germline, CDR1 is SGHVS and CDR2 FQNEAQ. DNA for the CDR3: TGTGCCAGCAGCCGACGGGACGTCCAGTTCTTC. Amino acids: CASSRRDVQFF.

This clonotype has only a few counts. V and J are TRBV18 and TRBJ2-1; TRBD1 aligns across 9 bases. This CDR3 spans 15 amino acids. With 5 bases clipped from V and 4 bases from J, the junction kept 6 bases outside the gene matches. Germline V lookup: CDR1 KGHSH, CDR2 LQKENI. CDR3 DNA sequence: TGTGCCAGCTCATCCACAGGGGGCGGATACAATGAGCAGTTCTTC. It codes for CASSSTGGGYNEQFF.

The chain is built from TRBV14 and TRBJ2-5, with a possible D match to TRBD1 (7 bases). CDR1 and CDR2 (germline): SGHDN, FVKESK. This CDR3 has 17 residues. V shed 1 base and J shed 5 bases, with 20 bases lying between them. The CDR3 nucleotides are TGTGCCAGCAGCCAAGGGAGGAGGGGGCATCTTCTGGAGACCCAGTACTTC. Translating gives CASSQGRRGHLLETQYF. The whole variable domain, filled in from reference TRBV14 and TRBJ2-5, reads EAGVTQFPSHSVIEKGQTVTLRCDPISGHDNLYWYRRVMGKEIKFLLHFVKESKQDESGMPNNRFLAERTGGTYSTLKVQPAELEDSGVYFCASSQGRRGHLLETQYFGPGTRLLVL.